This T cell receptor (beta chain) appears in the sequencing data of a study of blood T cell repertoires in COVID-19. This clone was observed a single time. The CDR3 runs 14 residues. V was trimmed by 8 bases and J by 4 bases, leaving 17 bases between them. The germline CDR1 and CDR2 sequences are LNHDA and SQIVND (reference sequence). Profiled with immunoSEQ multiplex PCR; TCRdb holds only in-frame clones, not every one. The sample includes 230,000 or so clones, more than 80% seen only once; the top ten take more than 3.5%. The rearrangement links TRBV19 to TRBJ1-2, with unresolved D. The origin of this receptor is a woman aged 40-49 years with acute COVID-19. The material sequenced was PBMCs or T cells enriched from blood (not recorded which). In nucleotides, the CDR3 is TGTGCCAGTCGCCAGGCAGGCGGAGGCTATGGCTACACCTTC. Encoded protein: CASRQAGGGYGYTF.